These 29 T cell receptor beta chains were sequenced from one sample in a study of T cell repertoires in cytomegalovirus infection. TCRdb re-analysed the reads in MiXCR, keeping a single row per CDR3 protein. The sample yields about 680,000 distinct CDR3 sequences, 20% to 25% seen once. Sequencing was done on a sample of CD8+ T cells from PBMCs. Every receptor here comes from a human donor in good health (CMV status not recorded). Some clones in this sample may be carry-over from other donors' samples.

This clonotype was detected only a few times. V usage is TRBV12-3 or TRBV12-4 and J usage is TRBJ1-1, with D unresolved. This CDR3 has 14 amino acids. V was pared by 0 bases and J by 5 bases, with 10 bases between. In nucleotides, the CDR3 is TGTGCCAGCAGTTTAGCGCCCCCGGAGACTGAAGCTTTCTTT. Amino acids: CASSLAPPETEAFF.

The rearrangement links TRBV27 to TRBJ2-7; tentatively, D is TRBD1 (6 bases). The CDR3 is 13 residues long. Germline V gene lookup returns CDR1 MNHEY and CDR2 SMNVEV (reference sequence). Trimming removed 6 bases from V and 2 bases from J, with 11 bases in between. The CDR3 DNA follows: TGTGCCAGCAGACAGGGACCTACCTACGAGCAGTACTTC. This sequence encodes CASRQGPTYEQYF.

The V and J genes are TRBV29-1 and TRBJ2-7; 9 bases are a match to TRBD2. Germline trimming cut 4 bases from V and 5 bases from J; bases unmatched to any gene: 9. CDR1 is SQVTM and CDR2 is ANQGSEA in the germline V gene. CDR3 length equals 14 residues. CDR3 sequence (DNA): TGCAGCGTTGTGACTAGCGGATTGTTCCACGAGCAGTACTTC. This translates into CSVVTSGLFHEQYF.

This clonotype was seen a handful of times. The chain has TRBV7-2 and TRBJ2-7; 13 bases agree with TRBD2. Germline V gives CDR1 SGHTA, CDR2 FQGNSA. CDR3 size: 18 residues. V lost 2 bases, J lost 2 bases, and 9 bases stayed unmatched. CDR3 sequence (DNA): TGTGCCAGCAGCTTAAATCAGGGGACTAGCGGGATTGCCTACGAGCAGTACTTC. As protein: CASSLNQGTSGIAYEQYF.

The chain employs TRBV5-1 and TRBJ2-7; the D call may be TRBD1 or TRBD2 (5 bases each). V lost 3 bases and J lost 7, with 14 bases in between. CDR3 length: 13 residues. The germline V gene has CDR1 SGHRS and CDR2 YFSETQ. The CDR3, as DNA: TGCGCCAGCAGCTGGCCTGGGACGCCAGAGCAGTACTTC. It specifies CASSWPGTPEQYF.

This clonotype was recorded at least ten times. The chain links TRBV7-9 to TRBJ2-6, with 9 bases identical to TRBD1. This CDR3 comprises 21 residues. Germline V lookup: CDR1 SEHNR, CDR2 FQNEAQ (reference sequence). Trimming removed 3 bases from V and 0 bases from J; junction bases left unmatched: 15. CDR3 nucleotides: TGTGCCAGCAGCTTGGCGGAGACAGGGGGAAAAAAGAGCTCTGGGGCCAACGTCCTGACTTTC. It yields the protein CASSLAETGGKKSSGANVLTF.

This chain connects TRBV6-2 or TRBV6-3 to TRBJ1-5; D is unresolved. This CDR3 region has 18 residues. V dropped 2 bases and J dropped 0 bases, with 17 bases sitting between them. Germline CDR1 and CDR2: MNHEY and SVGEGT. CDR3 loop: CASSYEQAVAYSNQPQHF. CDR3 nucleotides: TGTGCCAGCAGTTACGAGCAGGCCGTAGCATATAGCAATCAGCCCCAGCATTTT.

This clonotype was seen repeatedly, ten times or more. J is TRBJ2-5 and V is TRBV7-2; 15 bases are a match to TRBD2. CDR1 is SGHTA and CDR2 is FQGNSA in the germline V gene. This CDR3 region has 15 residues. Germline trimming cut 4 bases from V and 4 bases from J; bases unmatched to any gene: 1. The CDR3 loop is CASSWGLAGGETQYF. CDR3 nucleotide sequence: TGTGCCAGCAGCTGGGGACTAGCGGGGGGAGAGACCCAGTACTTC. Looking up the rest from reference TRBV7-2 and TRBJ2-5 gives the full variable domain: GAGVSQSPSNKVTEKGKDVELRCDPISGHTALYWYRQSLGQGLEFLIYFQGNSAPDKSGLPSDRFSAERTGGSVSTLTIQRTQQEDSAVYLCASSWGLAGGETQYFGPGTRLLVL.

The CDR3 DNA reads TGCAGCGTTGGAAGGGACATATCCTACGAGCAGTACTTC. Translated: CSVGRDISYEQYF. The gene calls are TRBV29-1 and TRBJ2-7, with a tentative D call TRBD1 (6 bases). The CDR3 contains 13 residues. Looked up from germline, CDR1 is SQVTM and CDR2 is ANQGSEA. Trimming left V 4 bases short and J 1 base short, with 11 bases between.

The V gene is TRBV7-8, the J gene TRBJ2-2; D call uncertain. The CDR3 sequence is 15 residues long. Between the trimmed V and J ends, which lost 1 base and 0 bases, there was a span of 6 bases. CDR1 is SGHVS, CDR2 FQNEAQ, per germline. CDR3 DNA: TGTGCCAGCAGCTTAGGGTATCCGAACACCGGGGAGCTGTTTTTT. Amino acids: CASSLGYPNTGELFF.

Concerning this clonotype: A clone one base away is much larger, so this may be a read error. The chain links TRBV6-5 to TRBJ2-7; 12 bases are shared with TRBD1. The length of the CDR3 is 14 residues. Germline loops: CDR1 MNHEY, CDR2 SVGAGI. Losses at the gene ends were 5 bases for V and 9 bases for J; bases not matched to a gene: 8. This chain's CDR3 is CASSTGTGGFVQYV. CDR3 DNA: TGTGCCAGCAGTACCGGGACAGGGGGCTTCGTGCAGTACGTC.

This clonotype was detected ten times or more. The V call is TRBV7-6, the J call TRBJ1-5; D is unclear. V dropped 3 bases and J dropped 2 bases, with 11 bases sitting between them. Germline CDR1 is SGHVS and CDR2 is FNYEAQ. The CDR3 extends over 15 amino acids. Here the CDR3 DNA reads TGTGCCAGCAGCTTGTTCCAAGGTCGCAATCAGCCCCAGCATTTT. It encodes CASSLFQGRNQPQHF.

This clonotype was counted at least ten times. DNA of the CDR3: TGTGCCAGCAGGACCGAGGACAGGGTCTATGGCTACACCTTC. Translating it yields CASRTEDRVYGYTF. The genes are TRBV28 and TRBJ1-2, with 8 bases aligning to TRBD1. CDR3 length: 14 amino acids. V lost 6 bases, J lost 4 bases, and 7 bases stayed unmatched. CDR1 and CDR2 from the germline V gene are MDHEN and SYDVKM.

The CDR3 loop reads CASTPPSVGYGYTF. The CDR3 DNA reads TGTGCCAGCACGCCCCCATCGGTCGGCTATGGCTACACCTTC. The chain recombines TRBV6-5 with TRBJ1-2; D is undetermined. CDR1 and CDR2 (germline): MNHEY, SVGAGI. The CDR3 spans 14 residues. Trimming pared 7 bases from V and 4 bases from J, leaving 16 bases between.

The sample holds many counts of this clonotype. The chain is built from TRBV7-9 and TRBJ2-1, with a possible D match to TRBD2 (6 bases). Germline V lookup: CDR1 SEHNR, CDR2 FQNEAQ (reference sequence). Trimming took 5 bases from V and 3 from J, leaving 8 bases between them. This CDR3 contains 13 residues. In DNA form, the CDR3 reads TGTGCCAGCAGCCAGGGACTCTACAATGAGCAGTTCTTC. It encodes CASSQGLYNEQFF.

Many counts were recorded for this clonotype. The rearrangement uses TRBV28 and TRBJ2-7; weak D call: TRBD1 (6 bases). The V gene's germline CDR1 is MDHEN and CDR2 SYDVKM. The CDR3 sequence is 13 residues long. V lost 6 bases and J lost 2, with 11 bases in between. The CDR3 nucleotides are TGTGCCAGCAGATCCGGGACAACCTACGAGCAGTACTTC. The encoded protein is CASRSGTTYEQYF.

This clonotype showed up just a few times. This sequence joins TRBV20-1 and TRBJ2-5; 12 nucleotides match TRBD2. The CDR3 has 18 amino acids. V was clipped by 0 bases and J by 3 bases; unmatched bases: 11. Per germline, CDR1 DFQATT and CDR2 SNEGSKA (reference sequence). In DNA form, the CDR3 reads TGCAGTGCTAGAGATCTAGGACTAGCGGGGCTAACTGAAGAGACCCAGTACTTC. It encodes CSARDLGLAGLTEETQYF.

This clonotype was seen at least ten times. This chain uses TRBV7-2 with TRBJ2-7; 10 nucleotides align to TRBD2. In germline, CDR1 is SGHTA, CDR2 FQGNSA. With 5 bases clipped from V and 0 bases from J, the junction kept 13 bases outside the gene matches. The CDR3 spans 18 residues. The CDR3 loop is CASSPEVLAGVLSYEQYF. CDR3 bases: TGTGCCAGCAGCCCGGAAGTGCTAGCGGGGGTCCTCTCCTACGAGCAGTACTTC.

This clonotype has a handful of counts. The J gene is TRBJ2-1, the V gene TRBV5-6; tentatively, D is TRBD1 (7 bases). Trimming removed 4 bases at V and 8 bases at J, with 13 bases between. CDR1 is SGHDT, CDR2 YYEEEE, per germline. This CDR3 contains 13 residues. The CDR3 region has the DNA TGTGCCAGCAGCCTGGGACAGCGGGATGAGCAGTTCTTC. Translating it yields CASSLGQRDEQFF.

At least ten counts were recorded for this clonotype. The chain uses TRBV2 and TRBJ2-3; no clear D gene. Trimming removed 10 bases from V and 1 base from J, with 12 bases in between. The CDR3 is made up of 13 amino acids. The germline V gene has CDR1 SNHLY and CDR2 FYNNEI. CDR3 in amino acids: CATQPPRTDTQYF. The CDR3 nucleotides read TGTGCCACCCAACCCCCTCGCACAGATACGCAGTATTTT.

This clonotype was seen a handful of times. The chain is built from TRBV27 and TRBJ2-1; no reliable D call. Germline CDR1 reads MNHEY; CDR2 reads SMNVEV (reference sequence). This CDR3 comprises 12 residues. The V gene lost 8 bases and the J gene lost 2 bases, with 7 bases spanning the gap. The CDR3 region has the DNA TGTGCCAGCGGCTCAACCTACAATGAGCAGTTCTTC. It specifies CASGSTYNEQFF.

Concerning this clonotype itself: The CDR3 carries no conserved terminal phenylalanine or tryptophan, so it likely arises from a read error. The chain employs TRBV5-1 and TRBJ2-2; D call uncertain. This CDR3 has 12 residues. CDR1 SGHRS and CDR2 YFSETQ come from the germline V gene. The V end was cut by 2 bases, the J end by 4 bases, with 3 bases between. CDR3 region: CASSLSTGELFC. Here the CDR3 DNA reads TGCGCCAGCAGCTTAAGCACCGGGGAGCTGTTTTGT.

This clonotype has more than one count but fewer than ten. The chain links TRBV20-1 to TRBJ2-1; 7 nucleotides match TRBD2. V shed 7 bases and J 7 bases; nucleotides not matched to a gene: 10. CDR1 is DFQATT, CDR2 SNEGSKA, per germline (reference sequence). CDR3 length: 13 residues. The CDR3 nucleotides read TGCAGTGGAGCGGGAATAAGAGGGAATGAGCAGTTCTTC. As protein: CSGAGIRGNEQFF.

The chain carries TRBV28 and TRBJ2-4, with TRBD1 identical over 9 bases. Germline trimming cut 4 bases from V and 0 bases from J; bases unmatched to any gene: 7. This CDR3 comprises 17 residues. Germline V gene lookup returns CDR1 MDHEN and CDR2 SYDVKM. The CDR3 reads CASSWPQGAKAKNIQYF. The CDR3 nucleotides are TGTGCCAGCAGTTGGCCACAGGGGGCGAAAGCCAAAAACATTCAGTACTTC.

This sequence joins TRBV7-9 and TRBJ1-6; the match to TRBD1 covers 7 bases. The CDR3 loop spans 15 amino acids. Germline values: CDR1 SEHNR, CDR2 FQNEAQ (reference sequence). Unmatched junction bases numbered 3, after V lost 1 base and J lost 6 bases. This CDR3 reads CASSLGTGPNSPLHF. CDR3 sequence (DNA): TGTGCCAGCAGCTTAGGGACAGGACCTAATTCACCCCTCCACTTT.

This rearrangement joins TRBV28 to TRBJ2-1; no firm D call. The CDR3 has 16 residues. V lost 6 bases to trimming and J lost 2 bases, with 17 bases between them. Germline V gene data show CDR1 as MDHEN and CDR2 as SYDVKM. The CDR3 sequence: CASSELDGSPYNEQFF. In DNA, the CDR3 is TGTGCCAGCAGCGAACTGGACGGAAGTCCCTACAATGAGCAGTTCTTC.

This clonotype was observed many times. The chain is built from TRBV7-6 and TRBJ2-7, with 8 bases aligning to TRBD2. This CDR3 has 15 residues. Germline V gene data show CDR1 as SGHVS and CDR2 as FNYEAQ. The V segment lost 3 bases and the J segment 0 bases; nucleotides outside the gene matches: 4. The CDR3 reads CASSFQAGDSYEQYF. CDR3 sequence (DNA): TGTGCCAGCAGCTTTCAAGCGGGGGACTCCTACGAGCAGTACTTC.

There are many counts of this clonotype. This chain connects TRBV7-2 to TRBJ1-6; D gene uncertain. Trimming shortened V by 3 bases and J by 8 bases, and 2 bases separated the two germline ends. The CDR3 is 11 residues long. Per germline, CDR1 SGHTA and CDR2 FQGNSA. The CDR3 region is CASSFYSPLHF. Written as DNA, the CDR3 is TGTGCCAGCAGCTTCTATTCACCCCTCCACTTT.

The V gene is TRBV29-1, the J gene TRBJ1-1; D gene uncertain. CDR1 is SQVTM and CDR2 is ANQGSEA in the germline V gene. The CDR3 covers 13 residues. Deletions cut 3 bases from V and 2 bases from J, with 10 bases between. CDR3 sequence reads: CSVDSGENTEAFF. In DNA form, the CDR3 reads TGCAGCGTTGATTCCGGGGAAAACACTGAAGCTTTCTTT.